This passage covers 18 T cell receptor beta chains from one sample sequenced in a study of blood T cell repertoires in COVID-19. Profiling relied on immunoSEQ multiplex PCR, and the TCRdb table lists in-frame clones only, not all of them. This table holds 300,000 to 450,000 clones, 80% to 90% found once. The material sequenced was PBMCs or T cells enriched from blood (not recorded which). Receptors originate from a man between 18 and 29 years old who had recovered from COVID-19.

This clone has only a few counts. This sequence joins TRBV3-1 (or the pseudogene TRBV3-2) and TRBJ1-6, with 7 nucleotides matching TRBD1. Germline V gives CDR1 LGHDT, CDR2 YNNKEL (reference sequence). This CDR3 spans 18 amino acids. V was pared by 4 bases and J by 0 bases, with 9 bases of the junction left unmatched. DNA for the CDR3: TGTGCCAGCAGCCCCCAAGGGCCAGGGGGCTCCTATAATTCACCCCTCCACTTT. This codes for CASSPQGPGGSYNSPLHF.

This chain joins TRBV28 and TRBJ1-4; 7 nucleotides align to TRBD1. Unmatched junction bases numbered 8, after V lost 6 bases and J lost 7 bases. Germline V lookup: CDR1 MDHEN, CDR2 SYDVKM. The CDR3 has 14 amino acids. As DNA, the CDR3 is TGTGCCAGCAGATCCGGGACAGCGGCTGAAAAACTGTTTTTT. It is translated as CASRSGTAAEKLFF.

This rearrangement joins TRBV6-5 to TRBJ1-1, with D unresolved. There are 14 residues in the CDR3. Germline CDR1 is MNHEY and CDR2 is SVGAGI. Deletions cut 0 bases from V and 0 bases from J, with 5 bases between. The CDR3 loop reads CASSYSRVNTEAFF. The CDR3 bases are TGTGCCAGCAGTTACTCGAGGGTGAACACTGAAGCTTTCTTT.

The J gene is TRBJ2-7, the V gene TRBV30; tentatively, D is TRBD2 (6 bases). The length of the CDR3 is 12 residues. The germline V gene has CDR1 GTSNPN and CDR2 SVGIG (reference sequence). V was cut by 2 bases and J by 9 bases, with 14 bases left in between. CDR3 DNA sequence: TGTGCCTGGAGTACTTTGCCGCGGGGGCAGTACTTC. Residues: CAWSTLPRGQYF.

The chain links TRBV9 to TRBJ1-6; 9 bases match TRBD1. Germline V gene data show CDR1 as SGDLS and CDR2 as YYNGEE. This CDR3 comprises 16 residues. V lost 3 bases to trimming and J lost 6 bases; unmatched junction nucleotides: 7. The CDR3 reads CASSDDRGGANSPLHF. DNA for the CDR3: TGTGCCAGCAGCGACGACAGGGGGGGAGCTAATTCACCCCTCCACTTT.

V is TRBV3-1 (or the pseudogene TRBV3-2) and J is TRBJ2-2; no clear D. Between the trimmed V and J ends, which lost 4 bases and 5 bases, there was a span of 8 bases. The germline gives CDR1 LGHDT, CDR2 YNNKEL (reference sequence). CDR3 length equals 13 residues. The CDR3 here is CASSRPGTGELFF. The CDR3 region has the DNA TGTGCCAGCAGCCGTCCCGGGACCGGGGAGCTGTTTTTT.

CDR3 coding DNA: TGTGCTAGTGGCCCCGGGCAGGGGTCCTCACCCCTCCACTTT. It codes for CASGPGQGSSPLHF. This chain links TRBV12-5 with TRBJ1-6; a weak D match, TRBD1 (6 bases). Between the trimmed V and J ends, which lost 6 bases and 10 bases, there was a span of 16 bases. CDR1 is LGHNT, CDR2 FRNRAP, per germline. This CDR3 spans 14 amino acids.

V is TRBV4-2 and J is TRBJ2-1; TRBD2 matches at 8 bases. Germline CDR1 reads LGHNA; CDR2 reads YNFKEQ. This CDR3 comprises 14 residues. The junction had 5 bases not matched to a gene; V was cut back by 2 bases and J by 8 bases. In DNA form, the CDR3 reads TGTGCCAGCAGCCAACCTTCGACTAGCGATGAGCAGTTCTTC. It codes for CASSQPSTSDEQFF.

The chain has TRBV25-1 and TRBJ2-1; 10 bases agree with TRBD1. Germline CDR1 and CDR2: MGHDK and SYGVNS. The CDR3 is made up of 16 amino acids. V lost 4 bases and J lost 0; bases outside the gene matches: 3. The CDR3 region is CASSATGGSSYNEQFF. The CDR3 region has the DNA TGTGCCAGCAGTGCGACAGGGGGCAGCTCCTACAATGAGCAGTTCTTC.

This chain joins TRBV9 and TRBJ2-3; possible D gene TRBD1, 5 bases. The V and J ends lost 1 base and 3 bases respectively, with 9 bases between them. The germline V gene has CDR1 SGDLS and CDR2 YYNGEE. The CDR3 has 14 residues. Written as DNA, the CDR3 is TGTGCCAGCAGCGTACAGGGTGGGACAGATACGCAGTATTTT. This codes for CASSVQGGTDTQYF.

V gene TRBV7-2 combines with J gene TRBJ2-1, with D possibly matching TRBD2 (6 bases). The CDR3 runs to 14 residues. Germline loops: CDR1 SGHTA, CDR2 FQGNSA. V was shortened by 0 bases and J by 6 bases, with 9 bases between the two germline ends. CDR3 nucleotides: TGTGCCAGCAGCTTAGCCGGGGGAACCAATGAGCAGTTCTTC. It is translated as CASSLAGGTNEQFF.

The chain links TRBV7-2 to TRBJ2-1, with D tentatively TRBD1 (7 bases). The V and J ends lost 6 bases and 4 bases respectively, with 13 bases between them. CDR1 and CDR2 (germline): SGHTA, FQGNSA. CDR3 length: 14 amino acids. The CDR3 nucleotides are TGTGCCAGCAGGGAGGGGACAGCGTACAATGAGCAGTTCTTC. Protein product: CASREGTAYNEQFF.

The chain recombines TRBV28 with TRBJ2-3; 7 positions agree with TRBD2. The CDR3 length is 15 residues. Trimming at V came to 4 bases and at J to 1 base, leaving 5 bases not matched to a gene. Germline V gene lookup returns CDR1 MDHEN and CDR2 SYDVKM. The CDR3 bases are TGTGCCAGCAGTTCCCGGGGGGTGGGCACAGATACGCAGTATTTT. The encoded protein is CASSSRGVGTDTQYF.

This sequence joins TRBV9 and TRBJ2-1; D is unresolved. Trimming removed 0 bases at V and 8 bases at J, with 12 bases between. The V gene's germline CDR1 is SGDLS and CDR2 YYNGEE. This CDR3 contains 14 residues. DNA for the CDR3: TGTGCCAGCAGCGTAGTTCATACAGATGATGAGCAGTTCTTC. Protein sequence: CASSVVHTDDEQFF. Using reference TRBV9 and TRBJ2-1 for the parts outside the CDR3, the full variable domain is DSGVTQTPKHLITATGQRVTLRCSPRSGDLSVYWYQQSLDQGLQFLIQYYNGEERAKGNILERFSAQQFPDLHSELNLSSLELGDSALYFCASSVVHTDDEQFFGPGTRLTVL.

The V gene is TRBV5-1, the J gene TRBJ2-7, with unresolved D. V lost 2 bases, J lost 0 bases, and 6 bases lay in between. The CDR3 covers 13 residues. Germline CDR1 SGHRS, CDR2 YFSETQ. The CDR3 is CASSFTSSYEQYF. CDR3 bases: TGCGCCAGCAGCTTCACGAGCTCCTACGAGCAGTACTTC.

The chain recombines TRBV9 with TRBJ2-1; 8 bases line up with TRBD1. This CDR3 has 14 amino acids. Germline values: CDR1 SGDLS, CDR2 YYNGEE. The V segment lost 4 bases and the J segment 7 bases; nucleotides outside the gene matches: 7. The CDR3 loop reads CASSPWTGRNEQFF. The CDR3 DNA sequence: TGTGCCAGCAGCCCGTGGACAGGGAGGAATGAGCAGTTCTTC.

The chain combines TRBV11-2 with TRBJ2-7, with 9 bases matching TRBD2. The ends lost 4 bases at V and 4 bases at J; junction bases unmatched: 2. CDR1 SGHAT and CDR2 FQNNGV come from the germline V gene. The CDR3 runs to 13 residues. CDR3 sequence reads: CASSSLAGYEQYF. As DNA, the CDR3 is TGTGCCAGCAGCTCCCTAGCGGGGTACGAGCAGTACTTC.

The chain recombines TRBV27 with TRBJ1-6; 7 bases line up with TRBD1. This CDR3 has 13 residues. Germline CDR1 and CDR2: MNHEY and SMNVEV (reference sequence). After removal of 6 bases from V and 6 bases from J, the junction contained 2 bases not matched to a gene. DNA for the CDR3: TGTGCCAGCAGAGACAGGGCTAATTCACCCCTCCACTTT. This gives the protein CASRDRANSPLHF.